This paragraph covers one TCR beta chain sequence. The antigen is undetermined. These data come from a study of OX40 agonist ivuxolimab in advanced cancers. Study background: Mean age about 60 years, range 23 to 79; 82.7% male.

This table comes from immunoSEQ multiplex PCR, and its TCRdb copy is limited to in-frame clones, with some not included. The sample has around 79,000 clones, approximately 85% seen once. General study findings and limits: The CD4+ and CD8+ T cells in the blood had expanded clonally by week 6 at 0.1 to 3.0 mg/kg.

The junction had 9 bases not matched to a gene; V was cut back by 0 bases and J by 7 bases. The length of the CDR3 is 16 residues. Germline V gene sequence: CDR1 SGHRS, CDR2 YFSETQ. Here the sequenced sample was CD4+ or CD8+ T cells sorted from blood, taken in a trial of the OX40 agonist ivuxolimab. This clonotype originated in an adult with an advanced solid tumor such as melanoma, head and neck, liver or kidney cancer. V is TRBV5-1 and J is TRBJ1-2; 10 bases line up with TRBD1. CDR3 in amino acids: CASSLVPGTGAVGYTF. The CDR3 bases are TGCGCCAGCAGCTTGGTTCCCGGGACAGGGGCGGTTGGCTACACCTTC. The full variable domain, its missing parts supplied by reference TRBV5-1 and TRBJ1-2, is KAGVTQTPRYLIKTRGQQVTLSCSPISGHRSVSWYQQTPGQGLQFLFEYFSETQRNKGNFPGRFSGRQFSNSRSEMNVSTLELGDSALYLCASSLVPGTGAVGYTFGSGTRLTVV.